The 26 T cell receptor beta chains reported below all come from one sample, sequenced in a study of T cell responses to AZD1222 COVID-19 vaccine. Assay: immunoSEQ multiplex PCR; the TCRdb copy retains only in-frame clones and omits some. The sample has about 120,000 clones, about 92% seen once. The sequencing used peripheral blood, collected 28 days after the second AZD1222 dose. These receptors all come from an adult who received the AZD1222 COVID-19 vaccine.

The chain joins TRBV7-2 to TRBJ2-7; TRBD2 matches 13 bases. J lost 2 bases, V lost 3 bases, and 10 bases had no gene match. The CDR3 contains 18 residues. CDR1 and CDR2 (germline): SGHTA, FQGNSA. CDR3 loop: CASSLGAGLAGEPYEQYF. CDR3 nucleotides: TGTGCCAGCAGCTTGGGAGCCGGACTAGCGGGAGAACCCTACGAGCAGTACTTC.

V gene TRBV5-1 combines with J gene TRBJ1-3; D possibly corresponds to TRBD1 (5 bases). This CDR3 comprises 14 residues. Germline V gene data show CDR1 as SGHRS and CDR2 as YFSETQ. Trimming removed 4 bases from V and 10 bases from J, with 18 bases in between. The CDR3 protein is CASSMGGIVGTIYF. The CDR3, as DNA: TGCGCCAGCAGCATGGGGGGAATCGTCGGTACCATATATTTT.

The V call is TRBV7-9, the J call TRBJ2-5; D is perhaps TRBD1 or TRBD2 (5 bases each). The germline CDR1 and CDR2 sequences are SEHNR and FQNEAQ (reference sequence). The V end lost 4 bases, the J end lost 6 bases, and 15 bases lay between the germline ends. CDR3 size: 14 residues. In nucleotides, the CDR3 is TGTGCCAGCAGCTCAGCTGGGGGTCCGAAGACCCAGTACTTC. Translation: CASSSAGGPKTQYF.

The genes are TRBV2 and TRBJ1-4; D gene unclear. The CDR3 sequence is 11 residues long. Germline loops: CDR1 SNHLY, CDR2 FYNNEI. V was shortened by 5 bases and J by 3 bases, with 1 base between the two germline ends. The CDR3 protein is CASSSNEKLFF. The CDR3 nucleotides are TGTGCCAGCAGTTCTAATGAAAAACTGTTTTTT.

The chain couples TRBV7-3 to TRBJ1-1; TRBD1 is a possible D gene (5 bases). CDR1 and CDR2 from the germline V gene are SGHTA and FQGTGA. V lost 10 bases and J lost 1, with 13 bases in between. The CDR3 loop spans 13 amino acids. CDR3 residues: CATSSGANTEAFF. CDR3 nucleotides: TGTGCCACCTCTAGCGGGGCGAACACTGAAGCTTTCTTT.

The gene calls are TRBV6-5 and TRBJ1-5; a weak D match, TRBD1 (6 bases). Germline V lookup: CDR1 MNHEY, CDR2 SVGAGI. The length of the CDR3 is 12 residues. V gave up 8 bases and J gave up 4 bases, with 9 bases separating them. The CDR3 DNA sequence: TGTGCCAGCCTAACAGGGAATCAGCCCCAGCATTTT. It is translated as CASLTGNQPQHF.

The table lists this clone with a count of one. The genes are TRBV4-3 and TRBJ2-5; D is perhaps TRBD2 (5 bases). V lost 1 base and J lost 1, with 13 bases in between. The germline gives CDR1 LGHNA, CDR2 YSLEER. The CDR3 has 16 amino acids. The CDR3 DNA reads as TGCGCCAGCAGCCAAGTAGGTGGAGGCCTCCAAGAGACCCAGTACTTC. This codes for CASSQVGGGLQETQYF.

The chain employs TRBV9 and TRBJ2-1; the match to TRBD2 covers 8 bases. Germline V gene sequence: CDR1 SGDLS, CDR2 YYNGEE. CDR3 length: 14 residues. V dropped 8 bases and J dropped 2; count of bases not matched to a gene: 6. The chain's CDR3 is CARAGGAPYNEQFF. Written as DNA, the CDR3 is TGTGCCAGGGCCGGGGGGGCCCCCTACAATGAGCAGTTCTTC.

The rearrangement uses TRBV9 and TRBJ1-6, with TRBD1 as a possible D gene (6 bases). Trimming removed 6 bases at V and 7 bases at J, with 11 bases between. The CDR3 is 13 residues long. From germline, CDR1 is SGDLS and CDR2 YYNGEE. CDR3 residues: CASKGDVNSPLHF. The DNA for the CDR3 is TGTGCCAGCAAGGGGGACGTCAATTCACCCCTCCACTTT.

The chain employs TRBV27 and TRBJ2-7; 8 bases are shared with TRBD2. The V gene end was trimmed by 5 bases and the J gene end by 7 bases; junction bases not matched to a gene: 13. The germline gives CDR1 MNHEY, CDR2 SMNVEV (reference sequence). The CDR3 is 15 amino acids. The DNA for the CDR3 is TGTGCCAGCAGTCCCGCCCGCAGCGGGGGTGTAGAGCAGTACTTC. The encoded protein is CASSPARSGGVEQYF.

CDR3 amino acids: CASSFQGAGEKLFF. CDR3 sequence (DNA): TGTGCCAGCAGCTTTCAGGGGGCAGGTGAAAAACTGTTTTTT. J is TRBJ1-4 and V is TRBV7-2, with 8 bases lining up with TRBD1. J lost 7 bases, V lost 3 bases, and 4 bases had no gene match. There are 14 residues in the CDR3. Germline values: CDR1 SGHTA, CDR2 FQGNSA.

V gene TRBV27 combines with J gene TRBJ1-2, with D possibly matching TRBD1 (6 bases). The V gene's germline CDR1 is MNHEY and CDR2 SMNVEV (reference sequence). V gave up 8 bases and J gave up 8 bases, with 21 bases separating them. This CDR3 is built from 14 residues. The CDR3 reads CASRTQGGLGGYTF. CDR3 in DNA: TGTGCCAGCCGTACACAGGGAGGACTTGGGGGCTACACCTTC.

V and J are TRBV4-2 and TRBJ1-4; D is ambiguous. This CDR3 comprises 15 residues. Trimming stripped 1 base from V and 4 bases from J, with 10 bases between. Germline assignment: CDR1 LGHNA and CDR2 YNFKEQ. In DNA form, the CDR3 reads TGTGCCAGCAGCCAAGTTTCACAGAGTAATGAAAAACTGTTTTTT. This gives the protein CASSQVSQSNEKLFF.

The chain employs TRBV25-1 and TRBJ2-5; no clear D. Trimming shortened V by 4 bases and J by 2 bases, and 11 bases separated the two germline ends. The CDR3 is 14 amino acids. Germline V gene data show CDR1 as MGHDK and CDR2 as SYGVNS. In nucleotides, the CDR3 is TGTGCCAGCAGTGTTGGTGGGCCGCAAGAGACCCAGTACTTC. Translating it yields CASSVGGPQETQYF.

The chain has TRBV5-1 and TRBJ1-4, with 7 bases identical to TRBD1. J lost 13 bases, V lost 0 bases, and 6 bases had no gene match. Germline V gives CDR1 SGHRS, CDR2 YFSETQ. This CDR3 region has 13 residues. CDR3 coding DNA: TGCGCCAGCAGCTTGGACAGGGGAGGCCGACTGTTTTTT. As protein: CASSLDRGGRLFF.

V gene TRBV5-1 combines with J gene TRBJ2-1; the D gene is possibly TRBD2 (7 bases). From germline, CDR1 is SGHRS and CDR2 YFSETQ. The V gene lost 5 bases and the J gene lost 0 bases, with 15 bases spanning the gap. The CDR3 is made up of 16 amino acids. The CDR3 sequence: CASRDGGGSSYNEQFF. The CDR3, as DNA: TGCGCCAGCAGGGATGGGGGCGGGAGCTCCTACAATGAGCAGTTCTTC.

The chain is built from TRBV7-6 and TRBJ1-1; 9 bases line up with TRBD1. The CDR3 contains 17 residues. Germline CDR1 is SGHVS and CDR2 is FNYEAQ. With V trimmed by 6 bases and J by 4 bases, 15 bases remained unmatched. The CDR3 reads CASSISLGQGYTTEAFF. CDR3 nucleotide sequence: TGTGCCAGCAGTATTTCCCTCGGACAGGGGTACACCACTGAAGCTTTCTTT.

About this clone: At one end, the junction sequence differs from germline, possibly due to a read error. The V call is TRBV24-1, the J call TRBJ2-1, with TRBD2 as a possible D gene (7 bases). The CDR3 contains 14 residues. CDR1 and CDR2 from the germline V gene are KGHDR and SFDVKD. The CDR3 sequence is CAASEAKGGNEQFF. The CDR3 DNA reads TGTGCCGCCAGTGAGGCGAAGGGGGGGAATGAGCAGTTCTTC.

CDR3 amino acids: CASSIPGDEQFF. The CDR3 DNA reads TGTGCCAGTAGTATACCGGGGGATGAGCAGTTCTTC. V and J are TRBV19 and TRBJ2-1; possibly TRBD2 for D (6 bases). Between the trimmed V and J ends, which lost 2 bases and 8 bases, there was a span of 7 bases. The germline CDR1 and CDR2 sequences are LNHDA and SQIVND (reference sequence). CDR3 size: 12 residues.

In its sample, this clone was seen once. The chain recombines TRBV30 with TRBJ2-7; weak D call: TRBD1 (5 bases). Germline V gene data show CDR1 as GTSNPN and CDR2 as SVGIG (reference sequence). The germline V and J ends were trimmed by 1 base and 7 bases, with 14 bases remaining between them. There are 13 residues in the CDR3. CDR3 loop: CAWSEIRAGEQYF. DNA of the CDR3: TGTGCCTGGAGTGAGATTAGGGCAGGGGAGCAGTACTTC.

This sequence joins TRBV5-4 and TRBJ2-2; TRBD2 matches at 8 bases. The CDR3 runs to 16 residues. In germline, CDR1 is SGHNT, CDR2 YYREEE (reference sequence). With 4 bases clipped from V and 6 bases from J, the junction kept 11 bases outside the gene matches. Here the CDR3 reads CASSRTSLIPSGELFF. In nucleotides, the CDR3 is TGTGCCAGCAGCAGGACTAGCTTAATTCCGTCCGGGGAGCTGTTTTTT.

The chain is built from TRBV18 and TRBJ2-6; a weak D match, TRBD1 (6 bases). V was trimmed by 3 bases and J by 0 bases, leaving 21 bases between them. Germline V CDR1 and CDR2: KGHSH, LQKENI. The CDR3 covers 20 residues. Here the CDR3 reads CASSPVTTGTFHSGANVLTF. The CDR3 region has the DNA TGTGCCAGCTCACCCGTAACGACAGGCACCTTCCACTCTGGGGCCAACGTCCTGACTTTC.

This clone showed up just once. The chain combines TRBV6-5 with TRBJ2-2; tentative D call: TRBD2 (5 bases). Trimming left V 2 bases short and J 4 bases short, with 11 bases between. CDR1 MNHEY and CDR2 SVGAGI come from the germline V gene. This CDR3 has 15 residues. The CDR3 loop reads CASSYLHEGTGELFF. CDR3 coding DNA: TGTGCCAGCAGTTACCTCCACGAGGGCACCGGGGAGCTGTTTTTT.

The gene calls are TRBV30 and TRBJ1-5; D gene ambiguous. The CDR3 sequence is 12 residues long. V was trimmed by 2 bases and J by 6 bases, leaving 8 bases between them. Germline V gene lookup returns CDR1 GTSNPN and CDR2 SVGIG (reference sequence). Here the CDR3 reads CAWSRGGQPQHF. The CDR3 region has the DNA TGTGCCTGGAGTCGGGGTGGTCAGCCCCAGCATTTT. Supplemented by reference TRBV30 and TRBJ1-5, the full variable domain reads SQTIHQWPATLVQPVGSPLSLECTVEGTSNPNLYWYRQAAGRGLQLLFYSVGIGQISSEVPQNLSASRPQDRQFILSSKKLLLSDSGFYLCAWSRGGQPQHFGDGTRLSIL.

The V call is TRBV9, the J call TRBJ1-1; D gene ambiguous. The CDR3 loop spans 14 amino acids. Germline V gives CDR1 SGDLS, CDR2 YYNGEE. The ends were cut back, 0 bases at V and 4 bases at J, with 10 bases in the middle. The CDR3 DNA follows: TGTGCCAGCAGCGTAGATGGGAGGGTCACTGAAGCTTTCTTT. This translates into CASSVDGRVTEAFF.

The CDR3 DNA sequence: TGTGCCAGCAGTGAATATGGGGACAGGGCTGCAGAGACCCAGTACTTC. Protein product: CASSEYGDRAAETQYF. The chain has TRBV25-1 and TRBJ2-5; 9 bases are shared with TRBD1. The junction had 6 bases not matched to a gene; V was cut back by 0 bases and J by 4 bases. The CDR3 sequence is 16 residues long. Per the germline V gene, CDR1 is MGHDK and CDR2 is SYGVNS.